The next 7 T cell receptor beta chains were all read from a single sample in a study of T cell repertoires in cytomegalovirus infection. TCRdb re-called the reads with MiXCR, one entry per CDR3 protein. Among around 310,000 distinct CDR3 sequences, 17% were seen once, and the ten largest hold 9.5% to 15%. Sequencing used PBMCs. Every receptor here comes from a human donor in good health (CMV status not recorded). Some clones in this sample may be carry-over from other donors' samples.

The genes are TRBV28 and TRBJ1-4; no clear D. Germline-derived CDR1 and CDR2 are MDHEN and SYDVKM. The CDR3 has 14 residues. V was cut by 6 bases and J by 4 bases, with 12 bases left in between. CDR3 bases: TGTGCCAGCAGAGCAGGTAGCGGTAATGAAAAACTGTTTTTT. This encodes CASRAGSGNEKLFF.

This chain connects TRBV12-3 or TRBV12-4 to TRBJ2-3; 10 bases are a match to TRBD2. Losses at the gene ends were 0 bases for V and 2 bases for J; bases not matched to a gene: 5. The CDR3 has 17 amino acids. This chain's CDR3 is CASSLALLAGNTDTQYF. Here the CDR3 DNA reads TGTGCCAGCAGTTTAGCGCTACTAGCGGGGAACACAGATACGCAGTATTTT.

In its sample, this clonotype was seen a few times. As DNA, the CDR3 is TGTGCCACCACGACAGGGCAAATGAACACTGAAGCTTTCTTT. It encodes CATTTGQMNTEAFF. The rearrangement joins TRBV6-2 or TRBV6-3 to TRBJ1-1, with 7 nucleotides matching TRBD1. The CDR3 is 14 amino acids. Germline V CDR1 and CDR2: MNHEY, SVGEGT. The junction had 8 bases not matched to a gene; V was cut back by 10 bases and J by 0 bases.

This clonotype showed up just a few times. J is TRBJ1-6 and V is TRBV25-1, with a tentative D call TRBD1 (5 bases). The CDR3 contains 13 residues. The V gene's germline CDR1 is MGHDK and CDR2 SYGVNS. With 10 bases removed from V and 7 bases from J, the gap between germline ends came to 14 bases. The CDR3 is CATAGRTNSPLHF. CDR3 bases: TGTGCCACCGCGGGACGGACAAATTCACCCCTCCACTTT.

The rearrangement joins TRBV20-1 to TRBJ2-4, with D perhaps being TRBD1 or TRBD2 (5 bases each). Germline assignment: CDR1 DFQATT and CDR2 SNEGSKA (reference sequence). Trimming shortened V by 5 bases and J by 13 bases, and 21 bases separated the two germline ends. CDR3 size: 13 residues. Written as DNA, the CDR3 is TGCAGTGCTCCACCCGGGACCGAAGGGACGCAGTACTTC. Its protein product is CSAPPGTEGTQYF.

This clonotype was picked up many times. The V gene is TRBV6-1, the J gene TRBJ2-6, with no clear D. The length of the CDR3 is 18 residues. CDR1 and CDR2 (germline): MNHNS, SASEGT. Between the trimmed V and J ends, which lost 5 bases and 1 base, there was a span of 18 bases. CDR3 protein: CASSYVAAPRSGANVLTF. CDR3 in DNA: TGTGCCAGCAGTTACGTGGCAGCACCTAGATCTGGGGCCAACGTCCTGACTTTC.

This chain joins TRBV12-3 or TRBV12-4 and TRBJ1-1, with 7 nucleotides matching TRBD1. V lost 3 bases and J lost 4; bases outside the gene matches: 5. The CDR3 has 14 amino acids. The CDR3 sequence is CASSFQGVGTEAFF. CDR3 nucleotide sequence: TGTGCCAGCAGTTTTCAGGGGGTTGGCACTGAAGCTTTCTTT.